This TCR beta chain was sequenced in a study of blood T cell repertoires in COVID-19. After removal of 5 bases from V and 2 bases from J, the junction contained 5 bases not matched to a gene. The CDR3 runs to 15 residues. From germline, CDR1 is LNHDA and CDR2 SQIVND (reference sequence). In the authors' methods: Estimates of nucleated cell counts were drawn from the amplification of reference gene primers. Using immunoSEQ multiplex PCR, the repertoire was profiled, and TCRdb retains in-frame clones only, with some absent. V, J and clone size derive from that table, while D and trimming were established from the DNA sequence. The sample holds around 20,000 clones, roughly nine tenths seen once.

The clonotype comes from a human donor in a cohort sampled during active COVID-19. The chain couples TRBV19 to TRBJ1-3, with TRBD1 identical over 8 bases. What was sequenced was peripheral blood. The CDR3 sequence: CASSAWTGPGNTIYF. The CDR3 coding sequence is TGTGCCAGTAGTGCGTGGACAGGGCCTGGAAACACCATATATTTT.